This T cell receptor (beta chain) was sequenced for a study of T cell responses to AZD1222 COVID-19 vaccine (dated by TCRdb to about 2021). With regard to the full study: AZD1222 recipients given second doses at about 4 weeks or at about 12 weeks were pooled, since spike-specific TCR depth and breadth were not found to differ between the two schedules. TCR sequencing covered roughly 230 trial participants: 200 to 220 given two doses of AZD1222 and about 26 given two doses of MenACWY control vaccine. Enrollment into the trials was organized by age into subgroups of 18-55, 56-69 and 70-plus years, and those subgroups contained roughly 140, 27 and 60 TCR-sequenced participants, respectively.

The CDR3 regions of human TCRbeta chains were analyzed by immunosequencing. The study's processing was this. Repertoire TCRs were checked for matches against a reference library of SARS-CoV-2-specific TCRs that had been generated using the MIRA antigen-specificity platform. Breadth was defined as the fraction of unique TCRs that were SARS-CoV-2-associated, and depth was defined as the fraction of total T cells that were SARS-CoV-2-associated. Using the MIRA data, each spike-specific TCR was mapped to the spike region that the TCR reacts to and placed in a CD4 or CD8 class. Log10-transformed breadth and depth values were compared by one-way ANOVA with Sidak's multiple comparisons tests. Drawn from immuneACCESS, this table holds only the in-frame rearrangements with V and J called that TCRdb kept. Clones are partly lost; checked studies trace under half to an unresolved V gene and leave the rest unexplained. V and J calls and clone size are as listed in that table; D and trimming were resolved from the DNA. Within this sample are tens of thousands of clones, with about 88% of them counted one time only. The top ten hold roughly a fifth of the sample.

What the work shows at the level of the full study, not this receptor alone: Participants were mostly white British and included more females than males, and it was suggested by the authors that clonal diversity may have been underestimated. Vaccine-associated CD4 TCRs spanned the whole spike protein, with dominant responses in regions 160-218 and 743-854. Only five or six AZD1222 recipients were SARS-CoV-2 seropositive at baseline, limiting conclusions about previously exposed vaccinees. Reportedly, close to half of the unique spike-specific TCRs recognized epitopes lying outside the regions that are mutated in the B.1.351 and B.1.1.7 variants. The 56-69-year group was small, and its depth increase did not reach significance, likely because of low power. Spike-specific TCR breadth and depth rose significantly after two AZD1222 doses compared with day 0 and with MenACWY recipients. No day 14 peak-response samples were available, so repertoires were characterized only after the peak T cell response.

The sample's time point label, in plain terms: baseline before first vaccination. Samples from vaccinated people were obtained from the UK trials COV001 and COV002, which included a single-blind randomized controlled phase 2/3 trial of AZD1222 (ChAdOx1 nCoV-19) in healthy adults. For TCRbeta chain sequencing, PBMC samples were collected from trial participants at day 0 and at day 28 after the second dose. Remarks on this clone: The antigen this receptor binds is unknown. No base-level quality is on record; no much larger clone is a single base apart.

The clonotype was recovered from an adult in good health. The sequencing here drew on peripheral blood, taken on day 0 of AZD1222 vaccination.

CDR3 protein: CASSGGTSGVYEQYF. The DNA sequence is TGTGCCAGCAGCGGAGGGACTAGCGGGGTGTACGAGCAGTACTTC. The sequence is built from TRBV5-4 and TRBJ2-7, and TRBD2 aligns with 13 junction nucleotides. The germline V gene (reference sequence) gives CDR1 as SGHNT and CDR2 as YYREEE. The CDR3, from cysteine to phenylalanine, totals 15 residues. The retained sequence is limited to the CDR3, 45 bases, with the frame set at the first base. From V the trimming removes 4 bases and from J it removes 4 bases, while the gene matches leave 5 bases of the junction unaccounted for.